One sample yielded the 14 T cell receptor beta chains listed below, sequenced in a study of blood T cell repertoires in COVID-19. This table comes from immunoSEQ multiplex PCR, and its TCRdb copy is limited to in-frame clones, with some not included. This sample yields approximately 50,000 clones, of which around 83% are seen a single time; 15% to 20% belongs to the top ten. What was sequenced was peripheral blood. The receptors were sampled from a human donor in a cohort sampled during active COVID-19.

This clone is a singleton in its sample. The chain combines TRBV6-5 with TRBJ1-1; 7 bases are a match to TRBD1. Unmatched junction bases numbered 8, after V lost 0 bases and J lost 4 bases. The CDR3 extends over 16 amino acids. Germline CDR1 MNHEY, CDR2 SVGAGI. CDR3 coding DNA: TGTGCCAGCAGTTACTCGGTAGGGGGCGGACTCACTGAAGCTTTCTTT. Its protein product is CASSYSVGGGLTEAFF.

The chain couples TRBV11-3 to TRBJ2-5, with 9 positions matching TRBD2. The CDR3 covers 14 residues. Germline V gene lookup returns CDR1 SGHNT and CDR2 YENEEA. Trimming removed 8 bases from V and 4 bases from J; junction bases left unmatched: 8. CDR3: CASSAGGPGETQYF. The CDR3 DNA is TGTGCCAGCTCCGCGGGAGGGCCGGGAGAGACCCAGTACTTC.

The chain is built from TRBV24-1 and TRBJ2-3, with 7 bases identical to TRBD1. The germline gives CDR1 KGHDR, CDR2 SFDVKD. Unmatched junction bases numbered 9, after V lost 4 bases and J lost 9 bases. CDR3 length equals 14 residues. CDR3 sequence reads: CATSDSNRGPTQYF. The CDR3 DNA is TGTGCCACCAGTGACTCGAACAGGGGCCCAACGCAGTATTTT.

V and J are TRBV7-9 and TRBJ2-3; TRBD1 might be the D (5 bases). The V end was cut by 4 bases, the J end by 7 bases, with 21 bases between. The germline V gene encodes CDR1 SEHNR and CDR2 FQNEAQ (reference sequence). The CDR3 covers 16 residues. Written as DNA, the CDR3 is TGTGCCAGCAGCTCCCTCCCGGGCGAAGGGGCGAATACGCAGTATTTT. As protein: CASSSLPGEGANTQYF.

The chain joins TRBV5-1 to TRBJ2-2, with 7 bases lining up with TRBD1. V lost 0 bases to trimming and J lost 4 bases; unmatched junction nucleotides: 9. The CDR3 is 17 residues long. Germline V gene lookup returns CDR1 SGHRS and CDR2 YFSETQ. CDR3 sequence: CASSLATAGGSTGELFF. Written as DNA, the CDR3 is TGCGCCAGCAGCTTGGCAACGGCAGGGGGAAGCACCGGGGAGCTGTTTTTT.

The V call is TRBV14, the J call TRBJ2-7, with D perhaps matching TRBD2 (5 bases). In germline, CDR1 is SGHDN, CDR2 FVKESK. The CDR3 sequence is 15 residues long. V lost 0 bases and J 4 bases, leaving 13 bases between the germline ends. CDR3 sequence reads: CASSQDLVRRYEQYF. The CDR3 DNA is TGTGCCAGCAGCCAAGATCTTGTGCGGAGGTACGAGCAGTACTTC.

The rearrangement joins TRBV18 to TRBJ1-6; 9 nucleotides align to TRBD1. The V segment lost 5 bases and the J segment 7 bases; nucleotides outside the gene matches: 9. This CDR3 has 16 amino acids. Germline CDR1 KGHSH, CDR2 LQKENI. In nucleotides, the CDR3 is TGTGCCAGCTCAACCCCGACAGGGGGTAAAAATTCACCCCTCCACTTT. It is translated as CASSTPTGGKNSPLHF.

The chain couples TRBV6-5 to TRBJ2-3; the D is unclear. CDR3 length: 15 amino acids. V dropped 4 bases and J dropped 0 bases, with 11 bases sitting between them. CDR1 is MNHEY and CDR2 is SVGAGI in the germline V gene. The CDR3 DNA follows: TGTGCCAGCAGTTCCCCAACAGCTAGCACAGATACGCAGTATTTT. Amino acid sequence: CASSSPTASTDTQYF.

On this clone: A read error may explain this, as a much larger clone is one base away. Other nucleotide sequences from this sample produce the same CDR3. This chain joins TRBV7-9 and TRBJ2-1; 8 bases agree with TRBD2. CDR1 and CDR2 from the germline V gene are SEHNR and FQNEAQ (reference sequence). This CDR3 is built from 15 residues. V was pared by 5 bases and J by 8 bases, with 11 bases of the junction left unmatched. CDR3 amino acids: CASSPGGGAGHEQFF. The CDR3 nucleotides read TGTGCCAGCAGCCCGGGGGGGGGCGCGGGGCATGAGCAGTTCTTC.

The V and J genes are TRBV28 and TRBJ2-2; D is unresolved. This CDR3 is 12 amino acids long. Germline lookup yields CDR1 MDHEN and CDR2 SYDVKM. V dropped 5 bases and J dropped 4 bases, with 5 bases sitting between them. The CDR3 sequence is CASSLGTGELFF. The DNA of the CDR3 is TGTGCCAGCAGTCTCGGCACCGGGGAGCTGTTTTTT.

This sequence joins TRBV5-1 and TRBJ2-1; 9 bases agree with TRBD1. V was pared by 5 bases and J by 3 bases, with 9 bases of the junction left unmatched. CDR3 length: 16 amino acids. Germline loops: CDR1 SGHRS, CDR2 YFSETQ. The CDR3 is CASSLTGQGLYNEQFF. The CDR3 DNA is TGCGCCAGCAGTTTGACCGGACAGGGGCTCTACAATGAGCAGTTCTTC.

The chain has TRBV2 and TRBJ2-5; tentative D call: TRBD2 (5 bases). V dropped 4 bases and J dropped 5 bases, with 14 bases sitting between them. Germline CDR1 and CDR2: SNHLY and FYNNEI. The CDR3 extends over 14 amino acids. CDR3: CASSARGLGETQYF. For the CDR3, the DNA is TGTGCCAGCAGTGCCCGAGGACTTGGGGAGACCCAGTACTTC.

The chain employs TRBV2 and TRBJ1-2, with D possibly matching TRBD1 (6 bases). The V and J ends lost 5 bases and 2 bases respectively, with 12 bases between them. This CDR3 region has 14 residues. Per germline, CDR1 SNHLY and CDR2 FYNNEI. The CDR3 here is CASSKGTQNYGYTF. The CDR3 coding sequence is TGTGCCAGCAGTAAGGGGACACAAAACTATGGCTACACCTTC.

This rearrangement joins TRBV5-1 to TRBJ2-3; 10 bases align to TRBD1. Germline lookup yields CDR1 SGHRS and CDR2 YFSETQ. The CDR3 extends over 15 amino acids. V lost 3 bases and J lost 1; bases outside the gene matches: 2. This CDR3 reads CASSSGQGGTDTQYF. The DNA of the CDR3 is TGCGCCAGCAGCTCCGGACAGGGGGGCACAGATACGCAGTATTTT.